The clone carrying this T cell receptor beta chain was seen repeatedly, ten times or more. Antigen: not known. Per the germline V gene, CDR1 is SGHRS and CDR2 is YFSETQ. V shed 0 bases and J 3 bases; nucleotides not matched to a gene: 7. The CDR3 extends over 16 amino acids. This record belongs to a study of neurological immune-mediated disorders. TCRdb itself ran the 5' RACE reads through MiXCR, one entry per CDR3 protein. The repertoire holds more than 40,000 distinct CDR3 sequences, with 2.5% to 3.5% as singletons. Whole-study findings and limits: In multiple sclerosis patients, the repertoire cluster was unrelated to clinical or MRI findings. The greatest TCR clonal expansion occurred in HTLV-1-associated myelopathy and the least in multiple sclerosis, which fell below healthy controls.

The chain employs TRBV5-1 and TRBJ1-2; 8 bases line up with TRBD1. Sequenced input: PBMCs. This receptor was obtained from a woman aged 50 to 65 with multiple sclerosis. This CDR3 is CASSLGTQTGDYGYTF. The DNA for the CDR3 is TGCGCCAGCAGCTTGGGGACACAGACAGGGGACTATGGCTACACCTTC.